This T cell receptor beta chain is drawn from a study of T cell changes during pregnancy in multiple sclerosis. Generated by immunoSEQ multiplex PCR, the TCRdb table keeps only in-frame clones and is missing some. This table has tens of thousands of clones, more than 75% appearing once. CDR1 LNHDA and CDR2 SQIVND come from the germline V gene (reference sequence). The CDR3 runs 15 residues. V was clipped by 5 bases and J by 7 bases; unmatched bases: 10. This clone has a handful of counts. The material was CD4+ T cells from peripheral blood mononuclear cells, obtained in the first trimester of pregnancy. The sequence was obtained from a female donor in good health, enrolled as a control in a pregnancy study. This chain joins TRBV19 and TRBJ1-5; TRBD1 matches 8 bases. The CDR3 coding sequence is TGTGCCAGTAGTCAAGGAACAGGGGGAGGACAGCCCCAGCATTTT. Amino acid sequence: CASSQGTGGGQPQHF.